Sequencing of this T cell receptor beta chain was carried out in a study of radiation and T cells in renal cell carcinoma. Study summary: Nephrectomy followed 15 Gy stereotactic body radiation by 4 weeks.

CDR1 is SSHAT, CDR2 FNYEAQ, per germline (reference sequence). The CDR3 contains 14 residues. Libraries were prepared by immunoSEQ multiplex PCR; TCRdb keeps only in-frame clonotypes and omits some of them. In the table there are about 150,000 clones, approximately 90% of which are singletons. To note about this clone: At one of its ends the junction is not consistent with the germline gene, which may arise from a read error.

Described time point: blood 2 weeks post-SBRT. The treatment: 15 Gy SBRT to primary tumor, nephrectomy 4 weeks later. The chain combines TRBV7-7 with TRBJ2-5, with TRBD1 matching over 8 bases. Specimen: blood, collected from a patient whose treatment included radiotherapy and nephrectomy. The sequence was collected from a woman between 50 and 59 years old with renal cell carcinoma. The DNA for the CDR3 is TGTGCTAGCAGCCGGACAGGGCCGGGGGAGACCCAGTACTTC. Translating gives CASSRTGPGETQYF.